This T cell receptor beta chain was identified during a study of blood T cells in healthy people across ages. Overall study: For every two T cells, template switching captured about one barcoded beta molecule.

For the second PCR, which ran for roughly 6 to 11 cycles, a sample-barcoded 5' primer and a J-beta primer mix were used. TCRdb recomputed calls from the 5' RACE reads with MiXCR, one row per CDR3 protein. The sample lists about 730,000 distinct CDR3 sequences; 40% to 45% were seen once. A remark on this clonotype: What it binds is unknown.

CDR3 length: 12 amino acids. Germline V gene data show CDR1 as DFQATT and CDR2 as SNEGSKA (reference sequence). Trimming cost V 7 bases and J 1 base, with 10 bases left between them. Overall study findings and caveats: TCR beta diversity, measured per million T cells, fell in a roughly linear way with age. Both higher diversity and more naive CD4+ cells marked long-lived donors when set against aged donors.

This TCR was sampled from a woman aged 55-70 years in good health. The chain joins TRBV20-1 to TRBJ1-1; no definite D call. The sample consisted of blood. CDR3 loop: CSVDWQNTEAFF. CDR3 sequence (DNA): TGCAGTGTTGATTGGCAGAACACTGAAGCTTTCTTT.